The clone carrying this T cell receptor beta chain has a single count. The antigen is not known. Sequencing was performed with immunoSEQ multiplex PCR; in TCRdb, only in-frame clones are kept and a portion is missing. Of more than 100,000 clones listed, about 93% are singletons. This sample is drawn from a study of graft-versus-host responses after intestinal transplantation. Study at large: As for transplant type, recipients had multivisceral, liver-intestinal, or isolated intestinal grafts. Every one of the recipients received anti-thymocyte globulin induction and afterwards took tacrolimus and steroids for about 3 years. Study-level findings and limits: There were GvH clones found in recipient marrow, and some of them appeared first in ileum or blood. Association was observed between peak circulating GvH clone levels and early post-transplant HvG declines.

In germline, CDR1 is SGHDT, CDR2 YYEEEE. This CDR3 is 16 amino acids long. Losses at the gene ends were 3 bases for V and 5 bases for J; bases not matched to a gene: 8. Here the sequenced sample was unstimulated CD4+ T cells sorted from spleen or lymph node cells, taken before intestinal transplant. This TCR was recovered from a human donor who received an intestinal transplant. The chain has TRBV5-6 and TRBJ2-5; 12 bases agree with TRBD1. The CDR3 DNA reads TGTGCCAGCAGCTCCACCTGGGACAGGGGGCGGGAGACCCAGTACTTC. Translating it yields CASSSTWDRGRETQYF. Full variable domain (missing parts from reference TRBV5-6 and TRBJ2-5): DAGVTQSPTHLIKTRGQQVTLRCSPKSGHDTVSWYQQALGQGPQFIFQYYEEEERQRGNFPDRFSGHQFPNYSSELNVNALLLGDSALYLCASSSTWDRGRETQYFGPGTRLLVL.